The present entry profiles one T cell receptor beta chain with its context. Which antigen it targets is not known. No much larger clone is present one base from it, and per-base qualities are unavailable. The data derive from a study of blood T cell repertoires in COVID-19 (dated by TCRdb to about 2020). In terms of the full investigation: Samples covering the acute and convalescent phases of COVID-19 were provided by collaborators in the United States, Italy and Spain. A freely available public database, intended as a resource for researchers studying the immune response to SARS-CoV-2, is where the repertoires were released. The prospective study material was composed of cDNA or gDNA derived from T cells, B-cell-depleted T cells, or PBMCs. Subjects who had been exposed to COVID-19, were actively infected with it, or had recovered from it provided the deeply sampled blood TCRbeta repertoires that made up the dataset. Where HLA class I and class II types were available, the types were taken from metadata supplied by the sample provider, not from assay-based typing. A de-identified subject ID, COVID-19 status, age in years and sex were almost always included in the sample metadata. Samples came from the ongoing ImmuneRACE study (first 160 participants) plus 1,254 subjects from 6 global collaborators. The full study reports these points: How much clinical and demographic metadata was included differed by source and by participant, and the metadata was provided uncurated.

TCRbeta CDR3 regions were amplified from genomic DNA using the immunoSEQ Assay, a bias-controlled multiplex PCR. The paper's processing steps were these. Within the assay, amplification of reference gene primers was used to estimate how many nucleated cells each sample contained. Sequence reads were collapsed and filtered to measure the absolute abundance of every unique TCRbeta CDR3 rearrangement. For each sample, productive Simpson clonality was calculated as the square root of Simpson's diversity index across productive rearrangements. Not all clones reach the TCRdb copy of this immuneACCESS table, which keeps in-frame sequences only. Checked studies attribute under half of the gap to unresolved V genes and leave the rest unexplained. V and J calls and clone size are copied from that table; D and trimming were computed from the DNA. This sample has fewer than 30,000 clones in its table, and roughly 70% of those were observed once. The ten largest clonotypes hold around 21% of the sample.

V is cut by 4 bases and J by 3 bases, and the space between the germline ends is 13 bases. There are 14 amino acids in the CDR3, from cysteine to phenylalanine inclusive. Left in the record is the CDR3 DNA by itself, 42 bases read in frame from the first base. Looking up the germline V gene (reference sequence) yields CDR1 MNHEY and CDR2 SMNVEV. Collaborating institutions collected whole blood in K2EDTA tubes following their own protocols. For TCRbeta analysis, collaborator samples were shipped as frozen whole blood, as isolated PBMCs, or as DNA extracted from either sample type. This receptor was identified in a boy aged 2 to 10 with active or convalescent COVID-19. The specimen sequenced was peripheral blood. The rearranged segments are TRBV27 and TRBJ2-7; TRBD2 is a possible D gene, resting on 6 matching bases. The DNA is TGTGCCAGCAGTTCAGGACTAATATACTACGAGCAGTACTTC. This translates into CASSSGLIYYEQYF.